The 15 T cell receptor beta chains listed next were all sequenced from one sample in a study of blood T cells in healthy people across ages. A second 7 to 11 cycle PCR used barcoded and J-beta primers. From the 5' RACE reads, TCRdb called clonotypes with MiXCR, one entry per CDR3 protein. This sample yields over a million distinct CDR3 sequences, of which roughly 43% are seen a single time; about 4% belongs to the top ten. The sequenced sample was blood. The source of these receptors is a young woman in good health.

The chain combines TRBV29-1 with TRBJ2-4; no clear D. The CDR3 loop spans 11 amino acids. The V gene's germline CDR1 is SQVTM and CDR2 ANQGSEA. The ends were cut back, 4 bases at V and 4 bases at J, with 5 bases in the middle. The CDR3 DNA reads TGCAGCGTTGTATGGAAAAACATTCAGTACTTC. Protein: CSVVWKNIQYF.

To note about this clonotype: The junction departs from germline at one end; a sequencing error may be responsible. The chain links TRBV20-1 to TRBJ2-3; a weak D match, TRBD2 (8 bases). CDR1 DFQATT and CDR2 SNEGSKA come from the germline V gene (reference sequence). This CDR3 comprises 14 residues. As DNA, the CDR3 is TGCAGTGCTCCCCGGGAGGGGGCCACAGGTACGCAGTATTTT. Its translation: CSAPREGATGTQYF.

The chain couples TRBV4-1 to TRBJ2-2; TRBD2 might be the D (5 bases). The CDR3 runs 15 residues. Trimming took 0 bases from V and 6 from J, leaving 11 bases between them. Germline CDR1 MGHRA, CDR2 YSYEKL. CDR3: CASSQDGLAAGELFF. DNA for the CDR3: TGCGCCAGCAGCCAAGATGGTCTAGCCGCCGGGGAGCTGTTTTTT.

In this sample, this clonotype turned up a few times. The chain uses TRBV7-8 and TRBJ2-3; TRBD2 is a possible D gene (6 bases). This CDR3 region has 15 residues. V gave up 6 bases and J gave up 4 bases, with 17 bases separating them. Germline CDR1 is SGHVS and CDR2 is FQNEAQ. The CDR3 DNA reads as TGTGCCAGCAGAGTAAGCGCGACGGGGGCAGATACGCAGTATTTT. It translates to CASRVSATGADTQYF. Full variable domain (remainder filled in from reference TRBV7-8 and TRBJ2-3): GAGVSQSPRYKVAKRGQDVALRCDPISGHVSLFWYQQALGQGPEFLTYFQNEAQLDKSGLPSDRFFAERPEGSVSTLKIQRTQQEDSAVYLCASRVSATGADTQYFGPGTRLTVL.

The V gene is TRBV3-1, the J gene TRBJ1-2; D possibly corresponds to TRBD1 (6 bases). There are 15 residues in the CDR3. The germline V gene encodes CDR1 LGHDT and CDR2 YNNKEL (reference sequence). Trimming left V 5 bases short and J 8 bases short, with 21 bases between. The chain's CDR3 is CASSSHGTSYGGYTF. CDR3 DNA sequence: TGTGCCAGCAGCTCCCACGGGACATCCTACGGGGGCTACACCTTC.

This clonotype was counted between two and nine times. This rearrangement joins TRBV3-1 to TRBJ2-1, with 14 bases identical to TRBD2. The V gene end was trimmed by 4 bases and the J gene end by 9 bases; junction bases not matched to a gene: 8. The CDR3 has 16 residues. In germline, CDR1 is LGHDT, CDR2 YNNKEL (reference sequence). The CDR3 DNA sequence: TGTGCCAGCAGCCCGCCGGGACTAGCGGGAGTCGGTGAGCAGTTCTTC. Its translation: CASSPPGLAGVGEQFF.

The table lists this clonotype with a few counts. The chain recombines TRBV4-1 with TRBJ2-5; TRBD1 is a possible D gene (6 bases). The CDR3 extends over 16 amino acids. With 0 bases removed from V and 4 bases from J, the gap between germline ends came to 15 bases. CDR1 MGHRA and CDR2 YSYEKL come from the germline V gene. The CDR3 DNA is TGCGCCAGCAGCCAAGAGAGGCCAGGGGTTCGAGAGACCCAGTACTTC. Protein product: CASSQERPGVRETQYF.

About this clonotype: The junction departs from the called germline gene at one end, perhaps through a read error. The chain carries TRBV25-1 and TRBJ1-5, with a weak D call TRBD1 (5 bases). The germline V gene has CDR1 MGHDK and CDR2 SYGVNS. The CDR3 consists of 14 residues. CDR3 nucleotides: TGTGCCAACAGTGTACAGGATAGCAATCAGCCCCAGCATTTT. Encoded protein: CANSVQDSNQPQHF.

The chain couples TRBV7-8 to TRBJ2-1, with 10 nucleotides matching TRBD2. CDR3 length: 14 residues. The ends lost 7 bases at V and 7 bases at J; junction bases unmatched: 7. CDR1 SGHVS and CDR2 FQNEAQ come from the germline V gene. The CDR3 region is CASTLLAGVNEQFF. CDR3 in DNA: TGTGCCAGCACCCTTCTAGCGGGAGTTAATGAGCAGTTCTTC.

In nucleotides, the CDR3 is TGCAGTGCTAGTGGATCAGGGAGGGCCTACGAGCAGTACTTC. This translates into CSASGSGRAYEQYF. The chain has TRBV20-1 and TRBJ2-7; 7 nucleotides line up with TRBD2. This CDR3 spans 14 amino acids. Germline V CDR1 and CDR2: DFQATT, SNEGSKA (reference sequence). The V and J ends lost 3 bases and 2 bases, in that order; junction bases with no gene match: 7.

This sequence joins TRBV5-5 and TRBJ2-3, with unresolved D. Germline V gene lookup returns CDR1 SGHKS and CDR2 YYEKEE (reference sequence). V dropped 0 bases and J dropped 2 bases, with 16 bases sitting between them. CDR3 length: 17 residues. CDR3 sequence: CASSLAWAATDTDTQYF. In DNA form, the CDR3 reads TGTGCCAGCAGCTTGGCGTGGGCAGCAACGGACACAGATACGCAGTATTTT. The whole variable domain, remainder taken from reference TRBV5-5 and TRBJ2-3, is DAGVTQSPTHLIKTRGQQVTLRCSPISGHKSVSWYQQVLGQGPQFIFQYYEKEERGRGNFPDRFSARQFPNYSSELNVNALLLGDSALYLCASSLAWAATDTDTQYFGPGTRLTVL.

This chain connects TRBV7-2 to TRBJ2-7, with TRBD2 as a possible D gene (5 bases). V lost 5 bases, J lost 7 bases, and 18 bases lay in between. Germline V gene sequence: CDR1 SGHTA, CDR2 FQGNSA. CDR3 length: 14 residues. The CDR3 is CASSPLTSRREQYF. The CDR3 nucleotides read TGTGCCAGCAGCCCTCTGACGAGTCGGAGGGAGCAGTACTTC.

The J gene is TRBJ2-7, the V gene TRBV5-1; TRBD1 agrees at 7 bases. CDR3 size: 16 residues. Germline trimming cut 4 bases from V and 7 bases from J; bases unmatched to any gene: 17. The germline gives CDR1 SGHRS, CDR2 YFSETQ. The CDR3 here is CASSPRGQPSYNEQYF. CDR3 nucleotide sequence: TGCGCCAGCAGCCCGAGGGGACAGCCATCCTACAATGAGCAGTACTTC.

The chain links TRBV4-1 to TRBJ2-1; D gene unclear. The V end lost 1 base, the J end lost 13 bases, and 23 bases lay between the germline ends. This CDR3 is 16 amino acids long. Germline V gene sequence: CDR1 MGHRA, CDR2 YSYEKL. The CDR3 here is CASSQVMAPRLETQFF. The CDR3 DNA sequence: TGCGCCAGCAGCCAAGTGATGGCTCCTCGCCTGGAGACCCAGTTCTTC.

This clonotype was detected a few times. The chain has TRBV28 and TRBJ2-7, with D perhaps matching TRBD1 or TRBD2 (6 bases each). Germline CDR1 and CDR2: MDHEN and SYDVKM. The germline V and J ends were trimmed by 3 bases and 1 base, with 13 bases remaining between them. The CDR3 spans 15 residues. The CDR3 nucleotides read TGTGCCAGCAGTTTTGGGGGGCCGCCTTCCTACGAGCAGTACTTC. This codes for CASSFGGPPSYEQYF.